Listed here are 13 T cell receptor beta chains from one sample, sequenced in a study of T-cell memory formation after mild COVID-19. TCRdb itself ran the 5' RACE reads through MiXCR, one entry per CDR3 protein. In the table there are tens of thousands of distinct CDR3 sequences, roughly an eighth of which are singletons. Material: PBMCs or a T cell subset sorted from them (not recorded which). The receptors were gathered from a young man who had mild COVID-19 (a few samples of this study predate the infection). Cell type and time point are not known.

The genes are TRBV20-1 and TRBJ2-5; 7 bases line up with TRBD1. The CDR3 extends over 14 amino acids. Germline assignment: CDR1 DFQATT and CDR2 SNEGSKA (reference sequence). The ends lost 6 bases at V and 2 bases at J; junction bases unmatched: 9. CDR3 protein: CSALPGTVQETQYF. The DNA for the CDR3 is TGCAGTGCCCTCCCCGGGACAGTACAAGAGACCCAGTACTTC.

In this sample, this clonotype turned up a few times. The V gene is TRBV12-3 or TRBV12-4, the J gene TRBJ2-2; 7 nucleotides line up with TRBD1. This CDR3 has 13 residues. V lost 6 bases to trimming and J lost 11 bases; unmatched junction nucleotides: 9. The CDR3 protein is CASRTGTVSELFF. In DNA form, the CDR3 reads TGTGCCAGCAGGACAGGGACCGTAAGCGAGCTGTTTTTT.

This clonotype has a count of ten or more. This chain links TRBV6-4 with TRBJ2-3; 10 nucleotides line up with TRBD2. With V trimmed by 0 bases and J by 4 bases, 1 base remained unmatched. The V gene's germline CDR1 is MRHNA and CDR2 SNTAGT. CDR3 length: 15 residues. CDR3 sequence: CASSDSSGGADTQYF. The CDR3 nucleotides read TGTGCCAGCAGTGACTCGAGCGGGGGGGCAGATACGCAGTATTTT.

This clonotype was detected only a few times. The rearrangement links TRBV11-1 to TRBJ2-2; TRBD1 agrees at 8 bases. J gave up 5 bases and V 5 bases, and 7 bases lay outside the gene matches. Looked up from germline, CDR1 is SGHAT and CDR2 is FQDESV (reference sequence). The CDR3 is 15 amino acids. CDR3 sequence: CASSPRTGRTGELFF. Here the CDR3 DNA reads TGTGCCAGCAGCCCTCGGACAGGGAGGACCGGGGAGCTGTTTTTT.

V is TRBV2 and J is TRBJ2-1; 11 nucleotides agree with TRBD2. Germline lookup yields CDR1 SNHLY and CDR2 FYNNEI. This CDR3 is built from 14 residues. Unmatched junction bases numbered 3, after V lost 4 bases and J lost 7 bases. This CDR3 reads CASSVAGGQNEQFF. The DNA for the CDR3 is TGTGCCAGCAGTGTAGCGGGGGGGCAAAATGAGCAGTTCTTC.

The V and J genes are TRBV2 and TRBJ2-3; D gene ambiguous. CDR1 and CDR2 from the germline V gene are SNHLY and FYNNEI. V was cut by 4 bases and J by 0 bases, with 2 bases left in between. CDR3 size: 12 residues. CDR3 residues: CASSVSTDTQYF. The CDR3 DNA reads TGTGCCAGCAGTGTTAGCACAGATACGCAGTATTTT.

This clonotype occurred many times. The V call is TRBV5-1, the J call TRBJ2-7; a weak D match, TRBD2 (5 bases). Germline CDR1 reads SGHRS; CDR2 reads YFSETQ. The V end lost 0 bases, the J end lost 0 bases, and 7 bases lay between the germline ends. This CDR3 contains 14 residues. The CDR3: CASSLGESSYEQYF. The DNA of the CDR3 is TGCGCCAGCAGCTTGGGGGAGAGCTCCTACGAGCAGTACTTC.

V gene TRBV6-2 or TRBV6-3 combines with J gene TRBJ1-6; a possible D gene is TRBD1 (5 bases). The V gene lost 5 bases and the J gene lost 10 bases, with 12 bases spanning the gap. Germline V lookup: CDR1 MNHEY, CDR2 SVGEGT. The CDR3 loop spans 13 amino acids. In DNA form, the CDR3 reads TGTGCCAGCAGTGTCGGAGGGGACTCACCCCTCCACTTT. It is translated as CASSVGGDSPLHF.

The V and J genes are TRBV20-1 and TRBJ2-1, with 14 bases lining up with TRBD2. CDR3 length: 15 amino acids. The junction had 3 bases not matched to a gene; V was cut back by 0 bases and J by 8 bases. Germline V lookup: CDR1 DFQATT, CDR2 SNEGSKA (reference sequence). The CDR3 region has the DNA TGCAGTGCTAGAGAGACTAGCGGGGGGGCTTATGAGCAGTTCTTC. Amino acid sequence: CSARETSGGAYEQFF.

This clonotype showed up just a few times. The V call is TRBV7-2, the J call TRBJ2-2, with D uncertain. V was shortened by 1 base and J by 8 bases, with 14 bases between the two germline ends. In germline, CDR1 is SGHTA, CDR2 FQGNSA. The CDR3 loop spans 15 amino acids. This chain's CDR3 is CASSLVAGASGELFF. In DNA form, the CDR3 reads TGTGCCAGCAGCTTAGTGGCTGGAGCCTCTGGGGAGCTGTTTTTT.

This clonotype was detected only a few times. The V and J genes are TRBV6-6 and TRBJ2-5; D is tentatively TRBD1 or TRBD2 (5 bases each). The V end lost 7 bases, the J end lost 5 bases, and 14 bases lay between the germline ends. In germline, CDR1 is MNHNY, CDR2 SVGAGI (reference sequence). The CDR3 covers 13 residues. The CDR3 DNA follows: TGTGCCAGCATGAGGGACCCTTGGGAGACCCAGTACTTC. This sequence encodes CASMRDPWETQYF.

The V gene is TRBV6-2 or TRBV6-3, the J gene TRBJ2-7; 8 bases align to TRBD1. Germline V gene data show CDR1 as MNHEY and CDR2 as SVGEGT. Trimming took 8 bases from V and 0 from J; bases not matched to a gene: 9. CDR3 length: 15 amino acids. CDR3 loop: CASGTGTGSSYEQYV. The CDR3 DNA sequence: TGTGCCAGCGGGACCGGGACAGGCAGCTCCTACGAGCAGTACGTC.

This clonotype was found a few times. This chain connects TRBV5-1 to TRBJ2-1, with 8 bases matching TRBD1. This CDR3 comprises 14 residues. CDR1 and CDR2 from the germline V gene are SGHRS and YFSETQ. V was pared by 4 bases and J by 8 bases, with 8 bases of the junction left unmatched. The CDR3 protein is CASSLFDRGDEQFF. As DNA, the CDR3 is TGCGCCAGCAGCCTCTTCGACAGGGGAGATGAGCAGTTCTTC.